The 27 T cell receptor beta chains given below trace back to one sample, sequenced in a study of ipilimumab plus nivolumab after autologous stem cell transplantation (dated by TCRdb to about 2021). Receptors were amplified or captured by the immunoSEQ multiplex PCR assay. This immuneACCESS table, as held by TCRdb, lists in-frame sequences with V and J called but not all clones. Of the missing ones, under half trace to an unresolved V gene in checked studies; the others have no known cause. In this sample the table shows about 18,000 clones, around four fifths of which occur a single time. Roughly a tenth of the sample comes from the top ten. The input for sequencing was PBMCs, taken in a trial of ipilimumab plus nivolumab as post-transplant consolidation. The receptors come from a male donor with diffuse large B-cell lymphoma.

This clone has a handful of counts. The V call is TRBV7-2, the J call TRBJ2-1; TRBD2 agrees at 9 bases. Germline-derived CDR1 and CDR2 are SGHTA and FQGNSA. CDR3 length equals 16 residues. V was clipped by 3 bases and J by 5 bases; unmatched bases: 8. This CDR3 reads CASSFLGGGADNEQFF. CDR3 bases: TGTGCCAGCAGCTTTTTAGGCGGGGGGGCCGACAATGAGCAGTTCTTC.

The CDR3 is CASSYQEVSEAFF. As DNA, the CDR3 is TGTGCCAGCAGTTATCAAGAGGTATCTGAAGCTTTCTTT. This sequence joins TRBV6-1 and TRBJ1-1; D gene uncertain. The ends were cut back, 5 bases at V and 6 bases at J, with 13 bases in the middle. This CDR3 is 13 amino acids long. Germline CDR1 and CDR2: MNHNS and SASEGT.

The chain combines TRBV20-1 with TRBJ2-7; no clear D gene. The CDR3 covers 11 residues. The V end lost 0 bases, the J end lost 6 bases, and 6 bases lay between the germline ends. CDR1 and CDR2 from the germline V gene are DFQATT and SNEGSKA (reference sequence). The CDR3: CSARDRAEQYF. CDR3 DNA: TGCAGTGCTAGAGATCGGGCCGAGCAGTACTTC.

This chain connects TRBV5-1 to TRBJ2-5; 8 bases map to TRBD2. Germline V gene sequence: CDR1 SGHRS, CDR2 YFSETQ. V trimming: 1 base; J trimming: 1 base; junction bases outside the gene matches: 6. This CDR3 region has 16 residues. CDR3 nucleotides: TGCGCCAGCAGCTTGTTTGCAGCGGGGGTCCAAGAGACCCAGTACTTC. This codes for CASSLFAAGVQETQYF.

The chain is built from TRBV7-6 and TRBJ2-2, with 12 bases fitting TRBD2. V shed 5 bases, J shed 0 bases, and the junction held 10 bases outside the gene matches. The length of the CDR3 is 19 residues. The V gene's germline CDR1 is SGHVS and CDR2 FNYEAQ. CDR3 sequence: CASSLEPRTSGANTGELFF. CDR3 sequence (DNA): TGTGCCAGCAGCCTAGAACCACGGACTAGCGGGGCGAACACCGGGGAGCTGTTTTTT.

This chain uses TRBV15 with TRBJ1-1; 7 bases align to TRBD1. V dropped 0 bases and J dropped 12; count of bases not matched to a gene: 10. Germline CDR1 is LNHNV and CDR2 is YYDKDF (reference sequence). There are 14 residues in the CDR3. The CDR3 bases are TGTGCCACCAGCAGAGATAACAGATGGGACAGCCCTTTCTTT. Translating it yields CATSRDNRWDSPFF.

V and J are TRBV7-9 and TRBJ2-5, with 7 bases lining up with TRBD1. V dropped 2 bases and J dropped 5; count of bases not matched to a gene: 8. Per germline, CDR1 SEHNR and CDR2 FQNEAQ (reference sequence). This CDR3 is built from 15 residues. The CDR3 reads CASSLLTGNSETQYF. The CDR3, as DNA: TGTGCCAGCAGCTTATTGACAGGGAATAGCGAGACCCAGTACTTC.

This clone was counted between two and nine times. The gene calls are TRBV18 and TRBJ2-7; possibly TRBD1 or TRBD2 for D (5 bases each). Germline CDR1 is KGHSH and CDR2 is LQKENI. The CDR3 runs to 15 residues. Between the trimmed V and J ends, which lost 1 base and 7 bases, there was a span of 17 bases. The CDR3 DNA sequence: TGTGCCAGCTCACCACTGGACAATCCCGGCGGGGAGCAGTACTTC. Its protein is CASSPLDNPGGEQYF.

The rearrangement joins TRBV5-4 to TRBJ2-3; D tentatively reads TRBD1 or TRBD2 (7 bases each). Germline V CDR1 and CDR2: SGHNT, YYREEE (reference sequence). This CDR3 contains 16 residues. V was cut by 4 bases and J by 0 bases, with 15 bases left in between. The CDR3 loop reads CASSPGGQISTDTQYF. The CDR3 coding sequence is TGTGCCAGCAGCCCGGGGGGACAGATTAGCACAGATACGCAGTATTTT.

This clone was seen a handful of times. V usage is TRBV27 and J usage is TRBJ2-5; 10 bases agree with TRBD2. This CDR3 is built from 15 residues. Germline V gene sequence: CDR1 MNHEY, CDR2 SMNVEV (reference sequence). The V gene end was trimmed by 5 bases and the J gene end by 4 bases; junction bases not matched to a gene: 7. CDR3 in amino acids: CASSPERGGAETQYF. Here the CDR3 DNA reads TGTGCCAGCAGTCCCGAGCGGGGGGGCGCAGAGACCCAGTACTTC.

V and J are TRBV5-1 and TRBJ2-1; weak D call: TRBD2 (7 bases). Trimming stripped 2 bases from V and 6 bases from J, with 15 bases between. Germline V lookup: CDR1 SGHRS, CDR2 YFSETQ. This CDR3 region has 15 residues. CDR3 in DNA: TGCGCCAGCAGCTTAGGGGAGGGGGGATTCAATGAGCAGTTCTTC. It specifies CASSLGEGGFNEQFF.

The genes are TRBV7-6 and TRBJ2-6; 8 bases agree with TRBD1. Germline trimming cut 3 bases from V and 0 bases from J; bases unmatched to any gene: 7. This CDR3 contains 18 residues. CDR1 is SGHVS, CDR2 FNYEAQ, per germline. The CDR3 nucleotides are TGTGCCAGCAGCTTCCGGGACAGGTCGGACTCTGGGGCCAACGTCCTGACTTTC. This sequence encodes CASSFRDRSDSGANVLTF.

This chain uses TRBV6-1 with TRBJ1-1; D perhaps matches TRBD1 (6 bases). This CDR3 has 12 residues. Germline-derived CDR1 and CDR2 are MNHNS and SASEGT. Trimming shortened V by 2 bases and J by 10 bases, and 11 bases separated the two germline ends. This CDR3 reads CASSEYPGAAFF. CDR3 bases: TGTGCCAGCAGTGAATACCCAGGGGCAGCTTTCTTT.

The chain uses TRBV5-5 and TRBJ1-5, with D unclear. The V end lost 2 bases, the J end lost 7 bases, and 7 bases lay between the germline ends. The CDR3 totals 12 residues. The V gene's germline CDR1 is SGHKS and CDR2 YYEKEE (reference sequence). The CDR3 DNA is TGTGCCAGCAGCTTAGGAAGCCAGCCCCAGCATTTT. Translated, it gives CASSLGSQPQHF.

The chain recombines TRBV18 with TRBJ1-4; 7 nucleotides agree with TRBD1. Germline V gives CDR1 KGHSH, CDR2 LQKENI. The trim removed 3 bases at V and 13 bases at J, leaving 5 bases unmatched. The CDR3 loop spans 12 amino acids. For the CDR3, the DNA is TGTGCCAGCTCACCTGACAGGGAACGACTGTTTTTT. Translation: CASSPDRERLFF. Complete variable domain (other parts from reference TRBV18 and TRBJ1-4): NAGVMQNPRHLVRRRGQEARLRCSPMKGHSHVYWYRQLPEEGLKFMVYLQKENIIDESGMPKERFSAEFPKEGPSILRIQQVVRGDSAAYFCASSPDRERLFFGSGTQLSVL.

The chain recombines TRBV5-1 with TRBJ2-5; 9 positions agree with TRBD2. CDR1 SGHRS and CDR2 YFSETQ come from the germline V gene. This CDR3 has 16 amino acids. V shed 3 bases, J shed 1 base, and the junction held 7 bases outside the gene matches. The CDR3 is CASSSGLTSGQETQYF. Written as DNA, the CDR3 is TGCGCCAGCAGCTCGGGGTTGACTAGCGGCCAAGAGACCCAGTACTTC.

The rearrangement links TRBV29-1 to TRBJ2-2, with 11 positions matching TRBD2. The CDR3 covers 15 residues. V lost 1 base to trimming and J lost 7 bases; unmatched junction nucleotides: 5. The V gene's germline CDR1 is SQVTM and CDR2 ANQGSEA. The chain's CDR3 is CSVEAPSGGLGELFF. CDR3 in DNA: TGCAGCGTTGAAGCTCCTAGCGGGGGGCTCGGGGAGCTGTTTTTT.

The chain couples TRBV5-3 to TRBJ1-2; D possibly corresponds to TRBD1 (5 bases). TRBV5-3 is an ORF, and what it does is uncertain. The V gene lost 8 bases and the J gene lost 8 bases, with 13 bases spanning the gap. CDR3 length: 11 residues. The CDR3 is CARKGAGGYTF. Here the CDR3 DNA reads TGTGCCAGGAAAGGGGCGGGAGGCTACACCTTC.

This sequence joins TRBV30 and TRBJ1-6; D is possibly TRBD1 (5 bases). V lost 0 bases to trimming and J lost 9 bases, with 12 bases between them. Per germline, CDR1 GTSNPN and CDR2 SVGIG (reference sequence). This CDR3 spans 14 amino acids. Here the CDR3 reads CAWSVGQGGSPLHF. Here the CDR3 DNA reads TGTGCCTGGAGTGTAGGCCAGGGTGGTTCACCCCTCCACTTT.

This chain connects TRBV6-5 to TRBJ1-5; tentative D call: TRBD1 (5 bases). The CDR3 is made up of 13 amino acids. Trimming took 5 bases from V and 7 from J, leaving 12 bases between them. Per germline, CDR1 MNHEY and CDR2 SVGAGI. The CDR3 spells CASSGGWRQPQHF. The CDR3 DNA sequence: TGTGCCAGCAGTGGGGGGTGGAGGCAGCCCCAGCATTTT.

The V gene is TRBV5-6, the J gene TRBJ2-7; the match to TRBD1 covers 11 bases. The trim removed 0 bases at V and 7 bases at J, leaving 9 bases unmatched. This CDR3 is built from 16 residues. CDR1 and CDR2 from the germline V gene are SGHDT and YYEEEE. The CDR3 reads CASSLDTGQGAWEQYF. CDR3 in DNA: TGTGCCAGCAGCTTGGATACAGGACAGGGGGCTTGGGAGCAGTACTTC.

The CDR3 DNA sequence: TGTGCCAGCAGCTGGGAGGTCACAGATACGCAGTATTTT. Protein product: CASSWEVTDTQYF. V usage is TRBV5-6 and J usage is TRBJ2-3, with D tentatively TRBD2 (6 bases). With 3 bases removed from V and 2 bases from J, the gap between germline ends came to 7 bases. The CDR3 is 13 amino acids. CDR1 is SGHDT, CDR2 YYEEEE, per germline.

This chain links TRBV19 with TRBJ1-1; no clear D. The V gene lost 7 bases and the J gene lost 4 bases, with 13 bases spanning the gap. Germline CDR1 is LNHDA and CDR2 is SQIVND (reference sequence). The CDR3 runs to 13 residues. The CDR3 reads CASTIGGSTEAFF. The CDR3 DNA reads TGTGCCAGTACAATTGGCGGGTCCACTGAAGCTTTCTTT.

V gene TRBV4-1 combines with J gene TRBJ1-5, with 9 positions matching TRBD1. V lost 4 bases and J lost 3; bases outside the gene matches: 7. The CDR3 runs 16 residues. The V gene's germline CDR1 is MGHRA and CDR2 YSYEKL. The CDR3 nucleotides are TGCGCCAGCAGCCCCCGGACAGGGGATCCCAATCAGCCCCAGCATTTT. As protein: CASSPRTGDPNQPQHF.

This chain joins TRBV25-1 and TRBJ2-1; D is unresolved. The CDR3 is 16 residues long. Deletions cut 3 bases from V and 2 bases from J, with 14 bases between. The germline gives CDR1 MGHDK, CDR2 SYGVNS. CDR3 nucleotide sequence: TGTGCCAGCAGTGATCCCGAAAGTTCCCCCTACAATGAGCAGTTCTTC. Translation: CASSDPESSPYNEQFF.

This clone was recorded once. The chain employs TRBV19 and TRBJ1-2, with D perhaps matching TRBD1 (5 bases). CDR1 and CDR2 (germline): LNHDA, SQIVND (reference sequence). Trimming left V 2 bases short and J 4 bases short, with 8 bases between. The CDR3 has 13 amino acids. CDR3 sequence reads: CASSIQGLYGYTF. DNA for the CDR3: TGTGCCAGTAGTATACAGGGCCTCTATGGCTACACCTTC.

This rearrangement joins TRBV8-2 to TRBJ1-2. TRBV8-2 is annotated as a pseudogene. This CDR3 is 15 amino acids long. CDR3 sequence reads: CGSSVYDRKTYGYTF. The CDR3 bases are TGTGGCAGTTCAGTGTATGATAGAAAGACCTATGGCTACACCTTC.